This passage covers 5 T cell receptor beta chains from one sample sequenced in a study of radiation and T cells in renal cell carcinoma. The time point was: blood 4 weeks post-SBRT, at nephrectomy. Treatment of the sample: 15 Gy SBRT to primary tumor, nephrectomy 4 weeks later. Assay: immunoSEQ multiplex PCR; the TCRdb copy retains only in-frame clones and omits some. The sample lists roughly 170,000 clones; about 85% were seen once. This material consisted of blood, taken from a patient whose treatment included radiotherapy and nephrectomy. These receptors were taken from a woman between 50 and 59 years old with renal cell carcinoma.

The chain recombines TRBV5-4 with TRBJ2-7; the match to TRBD2 covers 8 bases. J gave up 6 bases and V 10 bases, and 18 bases lay outside the gene matches. Germline V gene data show CDR1 as SGHNT and CDR2 as YYREEE (reference sequence). There are 15 residues in the CDR3. The chain's CDR3 is CASSAGGPGAFEQYF. The CDR3 DNA sequence: TGTGCCTCCTCGGCGGGGGGCCCTGGGGCCTTCGAGCAGTACTTC.

The rearrangement uses TRBV5-1 and TRBJ2-7, with D perhaps matching TRBD1 or TRBD2 (5 bases each). There are 17 residues in the CDR3. CDR1 is SGHRS, CDR2 YFSETQ, per germline. Trimming removed 3 bases from V and 3 bases from J, with 22 bases in between. This CDR3 is CASSSARDPSLNYEQYF. The CDR3 nucleotides read TGCGCCAGCAGCTCGGCGAGGGACCCAAGTTTAAACTACGAGCAGTACTTC.

This clone showed up just once. V and J are TRBV13 and TRBJ2-1; D uncertain. CDR3 length equals 15 residues. CDR1 PRHDT and CDR2 FYEKMQ come from the germline V gene (reference sequence). V gave up 1 base and J gave up 14 bases, with 21 bases separating them. The CDR3 loop is CASSLAPTTEAVKFF. The CDR3 nucleotides are TGTGCCAGCAGCTTAGCGCCGACCACCGAAGCCGTAAAGTTCTTC.

The chain links TRBV18 to TRBJ1-2, with 7 bases identical to TRBD1. CDR1 is KGHSH and CDR2 is LQKENI in the germline V gene. CDR3 length equals 13 residues. The V gene end was trimmed by 0 bases and the J gene end by 7 bases; junction bases not matched to a gene: 2. The CDR3 bases are TGTGCCAGCTCACCACCGGCAGGGGGTGGCTACACCTTC. Its protein is CASSPPAGGGYTF.

The chain employs TRBV28 and TRBJ2-2, with D perhaps given as TRBD1 or TRBD2 (5 bases each). Germline V lookup: CDR1 MDHEN, CDR2 SYDVKM. The CDR3 sequence is 15 residues long. The V end lost 6 bases, the J end lost 1 base, and 12 bases lay between the germline ends. This CDR3 reads CASRRGGVNTGELFF. The DNA of the CDR3 is TGTGCCAGCAGGAGGGGTGGGGTGAACACCGGGGAGCTGTTTTTT.